This T cell receptor (beta chain) was sequenced for a study of blood T cell repertoires in COVID-19. Study background: Samples representing acute and convalescent COVID-19 were sourced from the United States, Italy and Spain.

Libraries were prepared by immunoSEQ multiplex PCR; TCRdb keeps only in-frame clonotypes and omits some of them. The sample holds roughly 400,000 clones, 85% to 90% seen once. Participants were aged roughly 18 to 100 years from roughly 25 US areas. Participants were placed into cohorts based on the clinical history they reported. The sequenced sample consisted of PBMCs or T cells enriched from blood (not recorded which). The sequence was obtained from a woman aged 45-60 years who had recovered from COVID-19.

The CDR3 nucleotides read TGCGCCAGCAGCCAAGTTGGGCACGGGAGTTACCAAGAGACCCAGTACTTC. It encodes CASSQVGHGSYQETQYF. J is TRBJ2-5 and V is TRBV4-1; D might be TRBD2 (6 bases). V was cut by 1 base and J by 0 bases, with 15 bases left in between. CDR1 and CDR2 (germline): MGHRA, YSYEKL. The CDR3 totals 17 residues.